This is a list of T cell receptor beta chains from one sample in a study of blood T cell repertoires in COVID-19. Data came from immunoSEQ multiplex PCR; TCRdb stores just in-frame clones and leaves some out. Here the sample spans approximately 150,000 clones, approximately 91% being singletons. Sequences were obtained from peripheral blood. The receptors shown here come from a man aged 18 to 35 with COVID-19, enrolled during active disease. Each CDR3 is given with its conserved first and last residue. The order of the fields is D gene, V gene, J gene, clone size, CDR3 protein, CDR3 DNA. The D gene is left open where the match is weak. A clone size is listed for some rows: how often the clone was seen (once, few, many), or a class if it is expanded.

TRBD1,TRBV7-2,TRBJ1-5,.,CASSLGYRDRYNQPQHF,TGTGCCAGCAGCTTAGGATACCGGGACAGGTACAATCAGCCCCAGCATTTT
.,TRBV6-1,TRBJ2-7,.,CASSEGGKGYEQYF,TGTGCCAGCAGTGAAGGAGGGAAAGGCTACGAGCAGTACTTC
.,TRBV6-5,TRBJ2-1,few,CASSYSSAGSYNEQFF,TGTGCCAGCAGTTACTCGTCCGCGGGCTCCTACAATGAGCAGTTCTTC
TRBD1,TRBV19,TRBJ1-1,.,CASGGQPNTEAFF,TGTGCCAGCGGGGGACAGCCGAACACTGAAGCTTTCTTT
.,TRBV10-1,TRBJ1-6,.,CASSENSDSPLHF,TGCGCCAGCAGTGAGAACTCGGATTCACCCCTCCACTTT
.,TRBV3-1/TRBV3-2,TRBJ2-5,.,CASSHGKRQETQYF,TGTGCCAGCAGCCACGGGAAGCGCCAAGAGACCCAGTACTTC
TRBD1,TRBV7-9,TRBJ1-6,.,CASSPDRGLNNSPLHF,TGTGCCAGCAGCCCGGACAGGGGACTTAATAATTCACCCCTCCACTTT
.,TRBV28,TRBJ2-4,.,CASSSGVGQGAKNIQYF,TGTGCCAGCAGTTCAGGGGTTGGGCAGGGGGCCAAAAACATTCAGTACTTC
.,TRBV6-6,TRBJ2-2,.,CASRGPYSAYTGELFF,TGTGCCAGCAGAGGTCCGTATAGCGCATACACCGGGGAGCTGTTTTTT
.,TRBV10-3,TRBJ2-2,.,CAISESKAGRTFTGELFF,TGTGCCATCAGTGAGTCAAAGGCGGGCAGAACTTTCACCGGGGAGCTGTTTTTT
.,TRBV29-1,TRBJ1-1,.,CSVVDRGKTEAFF,TGCAGCGTTGTGGACAGAGGAAAAACTGAAGCTTTCTTT
.,TRBV27,TRBJ1-3,once,CASSLRGFSGNTIYF,TGTGCCAGCAGTTTACGGGGTTTCTCTGGAAACACCATATATTTT
.,TRBV2,TRBJ1-1,.,CATGRNQGGEAFF,TGTGCCACCGGTCGAAACCAGGGAGGTGAAGCTTTCTTT
.,TRBV4-3,TRBJ2-7,.,CASSQDRPAYEQYF,TGCGCCAGCAGCCAAGATCGCCCCGCCTACGAGCAGTACTTC
.,TRBV5-6,TRBJ1-5,.,CASSSTGQPQHF,TGTGCCAGCAGCTCGACAGGTCAGCCCCAGCATTTT
.,TRBV5-4,TRBJ1-3,few,CASSLVGGNTIYF,TGTGCCAGCAGCTTGGTGGGCGGAAACACCATATATTTT
TRBD1,TRBV11-2,TRBJ1-2,.,CASSLRSGTGGYTF,TGTGCCAGCAGCCTAAGATCCGGGACAGGGGGCTACACCTTC
TRBD2,TRBV28,TRBJ2-1,.,CASSSPGSGSSNEQFF,TGTGCCAGCAGTTCGCCCGGAAGCGGGAGTTCGAATGAGCAGTTCTTC
TRBD2,TRBV6-2/TRBV6-3,TRBJ2-1,once,CASSYWGGRNNEQFF,TGTGCCAGCAGTTACTGGGGCGGGAGAAACAATGAGCAGTTCTTC
.,TRBV29-1,TRBJ2-1,.,CSLGGPFNEQFF,TGCAGCCTGGGGGGGCCCTTCAATGAGCAGTTCTTC
TRBD1,TRBV28,TRBJ2-5,.,CASSPLRDRAETQYF,TGTGCCAGCAGTCCCCTAAGAGACAGGGCAGAGACCCAGTACTTC
TRBD2,TRBV11-2,TRBJ2-7,.,CASRRLAGRIYEQYF,TGTGCCAGCAGGAGACTAGCGGGACGGATCTACGAGCAGTACTTC
.,TRBV13,TRBJ2-1,.,CASSATREQSYNEQFF,TGTGCCAGCAGCGCGACACGGGAGCAGTCCTACAATGAGCAGTTCTTC
TRBD1,TRBV4-1,TRBJ2-7,.,CASSQGQGINEQYF,TGCGCCAGCAGCCAAGGACAGGGGATAAACGAGCAGTACTTC
TRBD1,TRBV19,TRBJ1-2,.,CASSMNLWDRSNYGYTF,TGTGCCAGTAGTATGAACTTGTGGGACAGATCTAACTATGGCTACACCTTC
.,TRBV14,TRBJ2-1,.,CASSPADFWNYNEQFF,TGTGCCAGCAGCCCGGCCGACTTTTGGAATTACAATGAGCAGTTCTTC
TRBD1,TRBV7-2,TRBJ2-7,.,CASSLKGAIGYEQYF,TGTGCCAGCAGCTTAAAGGGGGCGATCGGTTACGAGCAGTACTTC
.,TRBV7-9,TRBJ2-4,.,CASSLRMGSSKNIQYF,TGTGCCAGCAGCTTGCGTATGGGGAGTTCCAAAAACATTCAGTACTTC
TRBD2,TRBV7-9,TRBJ2-5,once,CASSSTLVLADRQETQYF,TGTGCCAGCAGCTCTACCCTCGTTCTAGCGGACCGACAAGAGACCCAGTACTTC
TRBD1,TRBV19,TRBJ2-2,.,CASSPLQGAPTGELFF,TGTGCCAGTAGTCCCTTACAGGGGGCGCCTACCGGGGAGCTGTTTTTT
TRBD1,TRBV9,TRBJ1-4,.,CASASSGTGRGEKLLF,TGTGCCAGCGCCAGCAGCGGGACAGGGCGGGGGGAAAAACTGCTTTTT
TRBD1,TRBV4-3,TRBJ2-5,.,CASSPGQGKETQYF,TGCGCCAGCAGCCCGGGACAGGGCAAAGAGACCCAGTACTTC
.,TRBV29-1,TRBJ1-1,.,CSVGADTEAFF,TGCAGCGTTGGGGCAGACACTGAAGCTTTCTTT
TRBD2,TRBV27,TRBJ2-1,.,CASSLISGIDNEQFF,TGTGCCAGCAGTTTGATTAGCGGGATCGATAATGAGCAGTTCTTC
.,TRBV14,TRBJ2-1,.,CASSQEWVGASYNEQFF,TGTGCCAGCAGCCAAGAATGGGTAGGGGCCTCCTACAATGAGCAGTTCTTC
.,TRBV9,TRBJ2-5,.,CASSVVGTPEETQYF,TGTGCCAGCAGCGTAGTAGGGACTCCCGAGGAGACCCAGTACTTC
TRBD2,TRBV10-3,TRBJ2-1,.,CAIRGRLAGGGWNEQFF,TGTGCCATCAGGGGGCGACTAGCGGGAGGAGGTTGGAATGAGCAGTTCTTC
.,TRBV19,TRBJ1-1,.,CASSIAEEAFF,TGTGCCAGTAGTATCGCGGAGGAAGCTTTCTTT
TRBD1,TRBV18,TRBJ1-3,.,CASSQRQGAAGNTIYF,TGTGCCAGCTCACAAAGACAGGGCGCAGCTGGAAACACCATATATTTT
.,TRBV19,TRBJ1-1,once,CATRGGYEAFF,TGTGCCACCCGGGGGGGTTATGAAGCTTTCTTT
TRBD2,TRBV7-2,TRBJ2-2,.,CASSSRRGVTGELFF,TGTGCCAGCAGCTCTCGGCGGGGGGTTACCGGGGAGCTGTTTTTT
TRBD2,TRBV13,TRBJ2-1,.,CASSFGTSDYNEQFF,TGTGCCAGCAGCTTCGGGACTAGCGACTACAATGAGCAGTTCTTC
.,TRBV11-2,TRBJ1-1,.,CASSLGAGTEAFF,TGTGCCAGCAGCTTAGGGGCGGGCACTGAAGCTTTCTTT
TRBD2,TRBV3-1/TRBV3-2,TRBJ2-7,.,CASSHLGRGPLYEQYF,TGTGCCAGCAGCCACCTAGGGAGGGGACCACTCTACGAGCAGTACTTC
.,TRBV28,TRBJ1-2,.,CASFDRPYGYTF,TGTGCCAGCTTCGACAGGCCCTATGGCTACACCTTC
.,TRBV14,TRBJ1-6,.,CASSQGGGRPYNSPLHF,TGTGCCAGCAGCCAAGGGGGGGGGAGACCCTATAATTCACCCCTCCACTTT
TRBD2,TRBV7-9,TRBJ2-1,few,CASSFSMASGIDEQFF,TGTGCCAGCAGCTTCAGTATGGCTAGCGGGATTGATGAGCAGTTCTTC
TRBD2,TRBV14,TRBJ2-5,.,CASSRSGRAEETQYF,TGTGCCAGCAGCCGTAGCGGGAGGGCCGAAGAGACCCAGTACTTC
.,TRBV7-9,TRBJ1-6,.,CASSGEGNSPLHF,TGTGCCAGCAGCGGAGAGGGCAATTCACCCCTCCACTTT